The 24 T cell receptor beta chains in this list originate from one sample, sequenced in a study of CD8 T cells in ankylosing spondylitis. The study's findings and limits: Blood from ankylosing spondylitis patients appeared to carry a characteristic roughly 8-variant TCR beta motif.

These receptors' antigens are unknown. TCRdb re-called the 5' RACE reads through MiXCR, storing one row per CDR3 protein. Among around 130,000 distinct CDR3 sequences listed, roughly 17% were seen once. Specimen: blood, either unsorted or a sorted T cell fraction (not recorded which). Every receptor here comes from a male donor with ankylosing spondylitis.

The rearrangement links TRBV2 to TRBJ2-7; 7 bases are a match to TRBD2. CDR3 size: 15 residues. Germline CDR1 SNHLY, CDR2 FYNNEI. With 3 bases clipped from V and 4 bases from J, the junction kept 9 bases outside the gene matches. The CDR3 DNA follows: TGTGCCAGCAGTGAGCAAGCGGGACCGCAATACGAGCAGTACTTC. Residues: CASSEQAGPQYEQYF.

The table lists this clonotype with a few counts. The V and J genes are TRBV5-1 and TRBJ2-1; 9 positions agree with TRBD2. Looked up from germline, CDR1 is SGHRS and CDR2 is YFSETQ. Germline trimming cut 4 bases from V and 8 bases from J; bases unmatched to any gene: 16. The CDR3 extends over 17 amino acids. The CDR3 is CASSPYSGLAGMDEQFF. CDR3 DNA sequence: TGCGCCAGCAGCCCCTACTCTGGGCTAGCGGGAATGGATGAGCAGTTCTTC.

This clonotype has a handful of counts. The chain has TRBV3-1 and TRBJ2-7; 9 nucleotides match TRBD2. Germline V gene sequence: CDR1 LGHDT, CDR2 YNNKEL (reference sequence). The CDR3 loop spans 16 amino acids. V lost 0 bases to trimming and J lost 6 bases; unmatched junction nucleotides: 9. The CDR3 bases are TGTGCCAGCAGCCAAGATAGGGGACTAGCAGGCGGCGAGCAGTACTTC. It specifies CASSQDRGLAGGEQYF.

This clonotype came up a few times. The CDR3 protein is CASSGAYHTEAFF. CDR3 bases: TGTGCCAGCAGCGGGGCATACCACACTGAAGCTTTCTTT. The chain couples TRBV9 to TRBJ1-1; D gene unclear. V was pared by 3 bases and J by 3 bases, with 9 bases between. CDR3 length: 13 residues. CDR1 and CDR2 from the germline V gene are SGDLS and YYNGEE.

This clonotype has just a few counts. This CDR3 reads CASSQELLAVTDTQYF. CDR3 nucleotide sequence: TGTGCCAGCAGCCAAGAGCTCCTAGCAGTCACAGATACGCAGTATTTT. The chain recombines TRBV14 with TRBJ2-3, with a weak D call TRBD2 (5 bases). There are 16 residues in the CDR3. V gave up 0 bases and J gave up 2 bases, with 12 bases separating them. Germline V lookup: CDR1 SGHDN, CDR2 FVKESK.

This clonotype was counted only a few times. The DNA for the CDR3 is TGTGCCAGCAGCTTAGTCAGCAGCGGTACCTACGAGCAGTACTTC. Translation gives CASSLVSSGTYEQYF. The chain combines TRBV7-2 with TRBJ2-7; D possibly corresponds to TRBD2 (5 bases). The CDR3 has 15 amino acids. Germline V gene sequence: CDR1 SGHTA, CDR2 FQGNSA. The V and J ends lost 1 base and 2 bases respectively, with 12 bases between them.

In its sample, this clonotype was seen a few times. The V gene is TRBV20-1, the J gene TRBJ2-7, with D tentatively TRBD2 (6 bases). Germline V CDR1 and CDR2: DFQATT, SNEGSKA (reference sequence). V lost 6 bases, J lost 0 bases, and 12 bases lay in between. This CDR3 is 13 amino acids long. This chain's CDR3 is CSARGLSSYEQYF. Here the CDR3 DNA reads TGCAGTGCAAGGGGACTTAGCTCCTACGAGCAGTACTTC.

CDR3 loop: CASTLWTSGRETYEQYF. DNA for the CDR3: TGTGCCAGCACCCTATGGACTAGCGGGAGGGAGACCTACGAGCAGTACTTC. The chain recombines TRBV2 with TRBJ2-7; TRBD2 matches at 15 bases. The germline gives CDR1 SNHLY, CDR2 FYNNEI. V was clipped by 7 bases and J by 2 bases; unmatched bases: 9. The CDR3 loop spans 17 amino acids.

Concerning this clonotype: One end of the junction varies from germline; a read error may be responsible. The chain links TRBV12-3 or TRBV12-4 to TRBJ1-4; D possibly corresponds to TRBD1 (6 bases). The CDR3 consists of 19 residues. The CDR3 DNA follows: TGTGCCTGCAGGTATTTAGGGGGTTCGGAACTGAGGACTAATGAAAAACTGTTTTTT. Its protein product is CACRYLGGSELRTNEKLFF.

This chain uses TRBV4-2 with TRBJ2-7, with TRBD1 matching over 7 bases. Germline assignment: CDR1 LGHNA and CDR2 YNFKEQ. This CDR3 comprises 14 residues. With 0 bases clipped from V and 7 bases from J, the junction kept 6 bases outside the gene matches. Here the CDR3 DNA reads TGTGCCAGCAGCCAAGAGGACAGGAACGAGGAGCAGTACTTC. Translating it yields CASSQEDRNEEQYF.

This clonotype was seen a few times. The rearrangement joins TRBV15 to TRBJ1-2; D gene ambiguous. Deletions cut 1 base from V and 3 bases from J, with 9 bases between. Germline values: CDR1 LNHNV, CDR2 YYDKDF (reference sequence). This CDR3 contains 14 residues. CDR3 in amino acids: CATSRAEGDYGYTF. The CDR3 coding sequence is TGTGCCACCAGCAGAGCCGAGGGCGACTATGGCTACACCTTC.

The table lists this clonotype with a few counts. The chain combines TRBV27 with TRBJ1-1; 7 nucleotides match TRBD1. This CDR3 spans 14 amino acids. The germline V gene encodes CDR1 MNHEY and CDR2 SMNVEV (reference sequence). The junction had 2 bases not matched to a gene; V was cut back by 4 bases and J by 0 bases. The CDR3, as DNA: TGTGCCAGCAGTTCGACAGGGTTGAACACTGAAGCTTTCTTT. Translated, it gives CASSSTGLNTEAFF.

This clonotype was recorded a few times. The CDR3 region has the DNA TGTGCCAGCAGTTTTGGAGGATCTGACGAGCAGTACTTC. Residues: CASSFGGSDEQYF. The genes are TRBV12-3 or TRBV12-4 and TRBJ2-7; D may be TRBD2 (5 bases). Trimming shortened V by 3 bases and J by 5 bases, and 11 bases separated the two germline ends. This CDR3 comprises 13 residues.

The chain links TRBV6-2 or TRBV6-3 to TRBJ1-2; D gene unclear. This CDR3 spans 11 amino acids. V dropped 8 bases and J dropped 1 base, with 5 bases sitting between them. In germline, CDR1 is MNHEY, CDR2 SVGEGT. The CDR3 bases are TGTGCCAGCTGGCGTAACTATGGCTACACCTTC. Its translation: CASWRNYGYTF.

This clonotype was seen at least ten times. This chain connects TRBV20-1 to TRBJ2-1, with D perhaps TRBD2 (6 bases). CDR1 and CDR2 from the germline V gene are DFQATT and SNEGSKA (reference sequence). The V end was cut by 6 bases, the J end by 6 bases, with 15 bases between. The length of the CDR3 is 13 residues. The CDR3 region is CSACAAGPNEQFF. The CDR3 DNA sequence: TGCAGTGCATGCGCGGCGGGGCCCAATGAGCAGTTCTTC.

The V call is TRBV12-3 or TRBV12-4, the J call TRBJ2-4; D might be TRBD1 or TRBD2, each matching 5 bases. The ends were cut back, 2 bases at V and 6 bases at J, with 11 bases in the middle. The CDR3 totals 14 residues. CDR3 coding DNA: TGTGCCAGCAGTTTACTGGGGGTTGGAAACATTCAGTACTTC. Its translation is CASSLLGVGNIQYF.

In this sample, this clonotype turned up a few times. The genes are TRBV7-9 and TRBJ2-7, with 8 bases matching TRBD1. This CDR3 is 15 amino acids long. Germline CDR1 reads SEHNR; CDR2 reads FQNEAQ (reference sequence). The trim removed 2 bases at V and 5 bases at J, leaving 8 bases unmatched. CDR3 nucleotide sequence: TGTGCCAGCAGCTTACAGGGGGCGCTCCCCCACGAGCAGTACTTC. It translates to CASSLQGALPHEQYF.

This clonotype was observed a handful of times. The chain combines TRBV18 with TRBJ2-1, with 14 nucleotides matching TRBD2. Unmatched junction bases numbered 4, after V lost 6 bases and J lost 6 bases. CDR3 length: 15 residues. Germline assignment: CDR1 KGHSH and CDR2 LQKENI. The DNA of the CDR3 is TGTGCCAGCTCTTCGGGACTAGCGGGGGTCAATGAGCAGTTCTTC. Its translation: CASSSGLAGVNEQFF.

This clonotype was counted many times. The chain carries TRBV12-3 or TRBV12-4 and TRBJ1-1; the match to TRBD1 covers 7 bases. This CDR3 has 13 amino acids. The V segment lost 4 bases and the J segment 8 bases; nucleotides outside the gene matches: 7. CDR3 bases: TGTGCCAGCAGTTCCACAGGGGTCCCCGAAGCTTTCTTT. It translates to CASSSTGVPEAFF.

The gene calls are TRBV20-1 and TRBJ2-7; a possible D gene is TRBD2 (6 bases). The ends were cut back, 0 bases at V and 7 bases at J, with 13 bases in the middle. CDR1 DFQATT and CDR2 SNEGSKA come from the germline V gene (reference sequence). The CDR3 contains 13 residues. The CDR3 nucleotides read TGCAGTGCTAGAGAACGGGAGAGGTGGGAGCAGTACTTC. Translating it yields CSARERERWEQYF.

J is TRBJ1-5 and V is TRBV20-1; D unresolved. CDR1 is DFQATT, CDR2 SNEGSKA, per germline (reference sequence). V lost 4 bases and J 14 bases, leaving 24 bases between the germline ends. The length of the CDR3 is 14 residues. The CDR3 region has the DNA TGCAGTGCTACTAGGACGGCCCGGAAGCAGCAGAAGCATTTT. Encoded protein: CSATRTARKQQKHF.

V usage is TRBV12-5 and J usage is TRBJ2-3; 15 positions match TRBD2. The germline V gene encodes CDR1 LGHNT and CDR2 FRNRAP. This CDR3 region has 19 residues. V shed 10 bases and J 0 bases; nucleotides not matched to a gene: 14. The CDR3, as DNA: TGTGCTACAGCTGCCGGGACTAGCGGGAGGACCGCTAGCACAGATACGCAGTATTTT. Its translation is CATAAGTSGRTASTDTQYF.

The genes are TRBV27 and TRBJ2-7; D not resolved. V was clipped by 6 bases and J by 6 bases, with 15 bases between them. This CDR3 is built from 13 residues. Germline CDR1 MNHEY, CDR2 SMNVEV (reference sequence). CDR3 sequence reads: CASRTGSNGEQYF. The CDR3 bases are TGTGCCAGCAGAACCGGGTCCAACGGCGAGCAGTACTTC.

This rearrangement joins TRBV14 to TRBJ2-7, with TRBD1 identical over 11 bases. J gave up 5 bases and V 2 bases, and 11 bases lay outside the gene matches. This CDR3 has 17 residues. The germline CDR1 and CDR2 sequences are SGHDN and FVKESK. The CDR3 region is CASSQTLRDRGYHEQYF. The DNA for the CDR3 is TGTGCCAGCAGCCAAACACTCCGGGACAGGGGGTACCACGAGCAGTACTTC.